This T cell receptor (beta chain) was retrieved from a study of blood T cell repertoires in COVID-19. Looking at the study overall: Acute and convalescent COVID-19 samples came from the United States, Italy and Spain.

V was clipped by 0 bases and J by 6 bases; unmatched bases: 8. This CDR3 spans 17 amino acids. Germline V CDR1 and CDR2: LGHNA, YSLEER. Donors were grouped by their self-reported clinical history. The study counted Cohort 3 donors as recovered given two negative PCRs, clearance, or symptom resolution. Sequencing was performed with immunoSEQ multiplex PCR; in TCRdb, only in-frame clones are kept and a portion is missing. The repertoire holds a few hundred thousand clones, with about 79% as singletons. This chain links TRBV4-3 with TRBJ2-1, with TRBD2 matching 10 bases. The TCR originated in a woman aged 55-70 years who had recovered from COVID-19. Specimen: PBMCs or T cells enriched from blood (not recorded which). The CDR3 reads CASSQDSGTSAVNEQFF. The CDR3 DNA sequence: TGCGCCAGCAGCCAAGATTCCGGGACTAGCGCGGTCAATGAGCAGTTCTTC.